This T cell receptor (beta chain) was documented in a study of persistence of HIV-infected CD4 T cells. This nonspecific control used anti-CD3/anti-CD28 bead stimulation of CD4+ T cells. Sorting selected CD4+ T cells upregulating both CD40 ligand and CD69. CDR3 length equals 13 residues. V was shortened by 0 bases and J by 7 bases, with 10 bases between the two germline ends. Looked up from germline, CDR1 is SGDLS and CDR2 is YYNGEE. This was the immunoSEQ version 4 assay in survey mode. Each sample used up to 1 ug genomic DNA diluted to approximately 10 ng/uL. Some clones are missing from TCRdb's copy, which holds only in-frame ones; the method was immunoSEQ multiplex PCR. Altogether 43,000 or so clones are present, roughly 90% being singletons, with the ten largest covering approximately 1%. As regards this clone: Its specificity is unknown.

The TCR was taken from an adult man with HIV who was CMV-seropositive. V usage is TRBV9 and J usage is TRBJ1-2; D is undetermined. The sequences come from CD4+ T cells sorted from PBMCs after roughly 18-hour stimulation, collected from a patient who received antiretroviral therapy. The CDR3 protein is CASSVGGSTGYTF. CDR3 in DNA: TGTGCCAGCAGCGTAGGTGGCAGTACTGGCTACACCTTC. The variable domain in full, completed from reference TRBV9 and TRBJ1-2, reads DSGVTQTPKHLITATGQRVTLRCSPRSGDLSVYWYQQSLDQGLQFLIQYYNGEERAKGNILERFSAQQFPDLHSELNLSSLELGDSALYFCASSVGGSTGYTFGSGTRLTVV.